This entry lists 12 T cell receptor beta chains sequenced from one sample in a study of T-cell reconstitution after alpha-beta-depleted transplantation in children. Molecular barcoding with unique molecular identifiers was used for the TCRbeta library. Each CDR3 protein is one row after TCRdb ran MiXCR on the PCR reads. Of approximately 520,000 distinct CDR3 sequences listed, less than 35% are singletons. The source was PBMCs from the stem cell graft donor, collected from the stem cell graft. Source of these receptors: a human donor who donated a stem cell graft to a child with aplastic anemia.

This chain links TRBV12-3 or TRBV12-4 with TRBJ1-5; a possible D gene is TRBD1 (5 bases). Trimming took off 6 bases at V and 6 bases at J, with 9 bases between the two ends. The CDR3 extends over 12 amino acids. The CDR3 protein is CASRGAAQPQHF. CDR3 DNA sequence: TGTGCCAGCAGAGGGGCGGCTCAGCCCCAGCATTTT.

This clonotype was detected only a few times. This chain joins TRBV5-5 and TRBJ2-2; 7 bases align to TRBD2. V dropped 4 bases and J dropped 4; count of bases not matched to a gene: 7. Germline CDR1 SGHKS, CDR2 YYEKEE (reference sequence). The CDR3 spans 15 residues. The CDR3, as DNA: TGTGCCAGCAGCGCCCTAGCGGACCCCACCGGGGAGCTGTTTTTT. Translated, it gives CASSALADPTGELFF. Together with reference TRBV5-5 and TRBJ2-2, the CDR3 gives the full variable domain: DAGVTQSPTHLIKTRGQQVTLRCSPISGHKSVSWYQQVLGQGPQFIFQYYEKEERGRGNFPDRFSARQFPNYSSELNVNALLLGDSALYLCASSALADPTGELFFGEGSRLTVL.

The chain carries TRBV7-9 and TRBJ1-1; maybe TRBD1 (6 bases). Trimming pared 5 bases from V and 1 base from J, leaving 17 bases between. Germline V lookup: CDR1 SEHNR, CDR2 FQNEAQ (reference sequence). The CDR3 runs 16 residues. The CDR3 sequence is CASSPTAGTRNTEAFF. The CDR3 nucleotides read TGTGCCAGCAGCCCCACAGCCGGGACAAGGAACACTGAAGCTTTCTTT.

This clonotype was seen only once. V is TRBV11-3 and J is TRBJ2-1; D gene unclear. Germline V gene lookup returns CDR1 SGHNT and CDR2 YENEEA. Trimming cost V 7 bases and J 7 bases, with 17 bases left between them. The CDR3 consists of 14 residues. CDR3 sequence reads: CASTHPDDWNEQFF. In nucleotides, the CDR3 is TGTGCCAGCACCCATCCGGACGATTGGAATGAGCAGTTCTTC.

The CDR3 reads CASSLYPGEGSGANVLTF. CDR3 DNA: TGTGCCAGCAGCTTATATCCAGGTGAAGGCTCTGGGGCCAACGTCCTGACTTTC. This chain uses TRBV11-2 with TRBJ2-6, with D hard to call. CDR1 is SGHAT and CDR2 is FQNNGV in the germline V gene. The CDR3 extends over 18 amino acids. Trimming removed 2 bases at V and 0 bases at J, with 14 bases between.

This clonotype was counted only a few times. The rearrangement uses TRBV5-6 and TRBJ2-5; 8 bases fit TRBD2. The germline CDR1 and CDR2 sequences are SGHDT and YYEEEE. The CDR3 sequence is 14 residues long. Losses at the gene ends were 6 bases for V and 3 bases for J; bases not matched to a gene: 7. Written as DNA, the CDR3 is TGTGCCAGCAAGCGACTAGCGAACGAAGAGACCCAGTACTTC. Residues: CASKRLANEETQYF.

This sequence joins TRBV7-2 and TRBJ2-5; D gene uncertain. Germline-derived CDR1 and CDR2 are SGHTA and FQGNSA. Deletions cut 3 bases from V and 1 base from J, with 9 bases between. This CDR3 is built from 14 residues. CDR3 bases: TGTGCCAGCAGCTTTGTCAACAGCCAAGAGACCCAGTACTTC. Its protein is CASSFVNSQETQYF.

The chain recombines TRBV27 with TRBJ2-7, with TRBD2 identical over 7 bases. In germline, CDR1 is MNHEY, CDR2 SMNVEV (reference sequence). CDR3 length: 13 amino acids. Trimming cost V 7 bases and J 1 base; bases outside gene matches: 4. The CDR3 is CASKQGGSYEQYF. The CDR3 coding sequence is TGTGCCAGCAAGCAGGGAGGGTCCTACGAGCAGTACTTC.

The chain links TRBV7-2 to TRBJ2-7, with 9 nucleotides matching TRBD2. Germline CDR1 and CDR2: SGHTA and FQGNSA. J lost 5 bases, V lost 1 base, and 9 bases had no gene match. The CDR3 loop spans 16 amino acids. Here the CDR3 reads CASSLVSNSGSHEQYF. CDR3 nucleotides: TGTGCCAGCAGCTTAGTTAGTAATAGCGGGAGTCACGAGCAGTACTTC. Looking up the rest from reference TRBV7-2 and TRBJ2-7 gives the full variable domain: GAGVSQSPSNKVTEKGKDVELRCDPISGHTALYWYRQSLGQGLEFLIYFQGNSAPDKSGLPSDRFSAERTGGSVSTLTIQRTQQEDSAVYLCASSLVSNSGSHEQYFGPGTRLTVT.

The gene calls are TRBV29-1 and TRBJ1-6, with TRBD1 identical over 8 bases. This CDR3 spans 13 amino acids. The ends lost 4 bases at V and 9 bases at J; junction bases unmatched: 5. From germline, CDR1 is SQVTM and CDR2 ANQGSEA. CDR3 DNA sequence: TGCAGCGTTGTACAGGGGGAGGGTTCACCCCTCCACTTT. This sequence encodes CSVVQGEGSPLHF.

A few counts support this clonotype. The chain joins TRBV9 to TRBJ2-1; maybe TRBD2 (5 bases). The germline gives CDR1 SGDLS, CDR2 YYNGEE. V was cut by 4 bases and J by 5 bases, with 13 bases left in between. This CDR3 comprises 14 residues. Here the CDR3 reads CASSFRGLHNEQFF. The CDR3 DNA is TGTGCCAGCAGCTTCCGGGGATTACACAATGAGCAGTTCTTC.

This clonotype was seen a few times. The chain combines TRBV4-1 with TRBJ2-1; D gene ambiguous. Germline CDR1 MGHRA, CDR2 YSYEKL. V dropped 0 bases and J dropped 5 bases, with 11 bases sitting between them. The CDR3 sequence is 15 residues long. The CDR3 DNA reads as TGCGCCAGCAGCCAAGATTTGCGGTGGAACAATGAGCAGTTCTTC. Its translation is CASSQDLRWNNEQFF.